This T cell receptor (beta chain) was identified in a study of shared clonotypes between healthy human individuals. Study-wide context: Donor composition was a couple of women and three men, aged 18 to 49. The study used three CD4 naive, three CD4 memory, two CD8 naive and one CD8 memory plate per donor.

Cells designated naive CD8 were CD45RO-negative and were positively selected for CCR7, with terminally differentiated effector memory CD45RA+ cells excluded. Each PCR replicate from the sorted subsets contained about 200 ng DNA, which is 30,000 or so T cell genomes. Generated by immunoSEQ multiplex PCR, the TCRdb table keeps only in-frame clones and is missing some. This sample has roughly 2 million clones, with just under 95% found just once. This CDR3 comprises 16 residues. Trimming took off 1 base at V and 3 bases at J, with 15 bases between the two ends. Germline CDR1 and CDR2: MGHDK and SYGVNS. This clone was seen more than once but under ten times.

This sequence was found in a young man in good health. The rearrangement joins TRBV25-1 to TRBJ1-2; D might be TRBD1 (5 bases). Sequenced sample: naive CD8+ T cells sorted from blood. CDR3 amino acids: CASSEWSWGVDYGYTF. The CDR3 DNA sequence: TGTGCCAGCAGTGAATGGAGCTGGGGCGTCGACTATGGCTACACCTTC.